This is a list of T cell receptor beta chains from one sample in a study of spatial heterogeneity in lung cancer. TCRdb redid the calling of the 5' RACE reads with MiXCR, one entry per CDR3 protein. The table lists under 40,000 distinct CDR3 sequences, less than 6.5% of them singletons. Specimen: PBMCs, collected at surgery. These receptors all stem from a female donor with early-stage non-small cell lung cancer. The CDR3 runs from the conserved cysteine through the conserved F or W. D genes are given only for firm matches. Clone size is given for some rows only: seen once, a few or many times, or a class if the clone is expanded.

D	size	V	length	J	DNA	CDR3
TRBD2	many	TRBV20-1	14	TRBJ2-1	TGCAGTGCTAGAGTAGCGGGGGGAACCGGTGAGCAGTTCTTC	CSARVAGGTGEQFF
NA	few	TRBV5-1	15	TRBJ2-3	TGCGCCAGCAGCTTGGACAGTACCCTCACAGATACGCAGTATTTT	CASSLDSTLTDTQYF
NA	many	TRBV9	15	TRBJ1-1	TGTGCCAGCAGCGTAGCTTCACGGGGGAACACTGAAGCTTTCTTT	CASSVASRGNTEAFF
NA	many	TRBV20-1	14	TRBJ1-2	TGCAGTGCTAGGAATGCCAGAAGGGCCTATGGCTACACCTTC	CSARNARRAYGYTF
NA	NA	TRBV27	15	TRBJ2-3	TGTGCCAGCAGTCGGCAGGGGCCGCGCACAGATACGCAGTATTTT	CASSRQGPRTDTQYF
TRBD2	NA	TRBV11-3	15	TRBJ2-7	TGTGCCAGCAGCTTAGATAAGCGGGGGGGCGGCGAGCAGTACTTC	CASSLDKRGGGEQYF
NA	many	TRBV20-1	15	TRBJ1-5	TGCAGTGCTAGAGTTTTAGTAGGGAGTAGTCAGCCCCAGCATTTT	CSARVLVGSSQPQHF
TRBD1	few	TRBV11-2	15	TRBJ1-1	TGTGCCAGCAGCTCCCCGACAGGGTGGGACACTGAAGCTTTCTTT	CASSSPTGWDTEAFF
NA	NA	TRBV12-3/TRBV12-4	13	TRBJ1-1	TGTGCCAGCAGTTCCTCCACCGGCGCTGAAGCTTTCTTT	CASSSSTGAEAFF
NA	many	TRBV9	14	TRBJ2-3	TGTGCCAGCAGCGTCACGCCAAATCCGGATACGCAGTATTTT	CASSVTPNPDTQYF
NA	NA	TRBV5-1	16	TRBJ2-2	TGCGCCAGCAGCCCGTCCATTCAAAGGAACACCGGGGAGCTGTTTTTT	CASSPSIQRNTGELFF
TRBD2	many	TRBV30	14	TRBJ2-3	TGTGCCTGGCACAACGAGCGGGGGGTAGATACGCAGTATTTT	CAWHNERGVDTQYF
NA	medium-sized	TRBV10-3	11	TRBJ2-7	TGTGCCACCACCGGGATCTACGAGCAGTACTTC	CATTGIYEQYF
NA	many	TRBV5-1	15	TRBJ1-6	TGCGCCAGCAGCTTGAATGGGATGATTAATTCACCCCTCCACTTT	CASSLNGMINSPLHF
NA	many	TRBV27	13	TRBJ2-2	TGTGCCAGCAGTTTGGTTGGGGCCGGGGAGCTGTTTTTT	CASSLVGAGELFF
NA	many	TRBV5-4	18	TRBJ1-6	TGTGCCAGCAGCTCGAGGGCAGCTATGAGCTCCTATAATTCACCCCTCCACTTT	CASSSRAAMSSYNSPLHF
NA	few	TRBV7-9	12	TRBJ2-1	TGTGCCAGCAGCTTAGGGTCTAGTGAGCAGTTCTTC	CASSLGSSEQFF
TRBD2	NA	TRBV7-3	16	TRBJ2-3	TGTGCCAGCAGCCTAGGAGCGGGGGGCCAAACAGATACGCAGTATTTT	CASSLGAGGQTDTQYF
NA	medium-sized	TRBV4-1	14	TRBJ2-2	TGCGCCAGCAGCCAAGTTCAGCTCACCGGGGAGCTGTTTTTT	CASSQVQLTGELFF
TRBD1	NA	TRBV19	13	TRBJ2-7	TGTGCCAGTAAGGGGGCTGTGCCGGGCGAGCAGTACTTC	CASKGAVPGEQYF
TRBD2	many	TRBV5-1	16	TRBJ2-2	TGCGCCAGCAGCTTCTTTGCGGGGGATAACACCGGGGAGCTGTTTTTT	CASSFFAGDNTGELFF
TRBD1	few	TRBV2	15	TRBJ2-3	TGTGCCAGCAAGGACAGGGGTGTAAGCACAGATACGCAGTATTTT	CASKDRGVSTDTQYF
TRBD1	NA	TRBV4-1	14	TRBJ1-6	TGCGCCAGCAGCCTCCACAGGGGAAGTTCACCCCTCCACTTT	CASSLHRGSSPLHF
TRBD2	NA	TRBV7-9	18	TRBJ2-5	TGTGCCAGCAGCTCTGGACTAGCGGGGGCCTTGTACCAAGAGACCCAGTACTTC	CASSSGLAGALYQETQYF
NA	many	TRBV4-3	23	TRBJ1-6	TGCGCCAGCAGCCAAGTATCGTGGGTTTTTGAGTCGGGGGATTCCTCCTATAATTCACCCCTCCACTTT	CASSQVSWVFESGDSSYNSPLHF
NA	few	TRBV30	13	TRBJ1-2	TGTGCCTGGAGCAGGGCGTCTAACTATGGCTACACCTTC	CAWSRASNYGYTF
TRBD1	many	TRBV29-1	12	TRBJ2-5	TGCAGCGTTTTGACAGGGATGGAGACCCAGTACTTC	CSVLTGMETQYF
NA	many	TRBV27	15	TRBJ1-2	TGTGCCAGCAGTCCTGATCGCAGGGGAGACTATGGCTACACCTTC	CASSPDRRGDYGYTF
NA	many	TRBV7-9	15	TRBJ2-1	TGTGCCAGCAGCCTTAACCCCCAGGCTTACAATGAGCAGTTCTTC	CASSLNPQAYNEQFF
TRBD2	medium-sized	TRBV29-1	14	TRBJ2-5	TGCAGCGTTGCTCGGCTAGCGGGGCAAGAGACCCAGTACTTC	CSVARLAGQETQYF
NA	NA	TRBV6-2/TRBV6-3	12	TRBJ2-1	TGTGCCAGCAGTACAGGGCGCAATGAGCAGTTCTTC	CASSTGRNEQFF
NA	many	TRBV6-2/TRBV6-3	11	TRBJ2-7	TGTGCCAGCAGTTACGGGGTCGAGCAGTACTTC	CASSYGVEQYF
NA	many	TRBV5-6	14	TRBJ2-5	TGTGCCAGCAGCTTGGCGTCTAGCTCTAAGACCCAGTACTTC	CASSLASSSKTQYF
NA	many	TRBV7-2	14	TRBJ2-2	TGTGCCAGCAGCTCGGACTCCAACACCGGGGAGCTGTTTTTT	CASSSDSNTGELFF
NA	many	TRBV14	14	TRBJ1-6	TGTGCCAGCAGCCAAGATACCACGAATTCACCCCTCCACTTT	CASSQDTTNSPLHF
TRBD2	NA	TRBV30	13	TRBJ2-3	TGTGCCTGCCAGACTAGCAGCACAGATACGCAGTATTTT	CACQTSSTDTQYF
NA	few	TRBV21-1	16	TRBJ2-3	TGTGCCAGCAGCAAACCGGCCGCAGACTACGGGGATACGCAGTATTTT	CASSKPAADYGDTQYF
NA	many	TRBV3-1	14	TRBJ2-3	TGTGCCAGCAGCCCGGAAGGGCAGATATATACGCAGTATTTT	CASSPEGQIYTQYF
NA	many	TRBV11-1	16	TRBJ2-3	TGTGCCAGCAGCTCGGAGTTGGTATTGGGCACAGATACGCAGTATTTT	CASSSELVLGTDTQYF
TRBD1	many	TRBV9	14	TRBJ2-3	TGTGCCAGCAGCGGAGGACAGGGTTTAAATACGCAGTATTTT	CASSGGQGLNTQYF
TRBD1	many	TRBV10-3	11	TRBJ1-2	TGTGCCACAAAGACAGGGGATGGCTACACCTTC	CATKTGDGYTF
NA	many	TRBV5-5	13	TRBJ2-5	TGTGCCAGCAGCTGGGCAGGGGAAGAGACCCAGTACTTC	CASSWAGEETQYF
NA	NA	TRBV6-1	15	TRBJ2-5	TGTGCCAGCAGTGAAGCGGGAGGGGGTTGGGAGACCCAGTACTTC	CASSEAGGGWETQYF
TRBD2	many	TRBV24-1	14	TRBJ2-1	TGTGCCACCAGTGAACTAGCGGGTTACAATGAGCAGTTCTTC	CATSELAGYNEQFF
NA	many	TRBV28	11	TRBJ1-2	TGTGCCAGCAGCGACAGACTTGGCTACACCTTC	CASSDRLGYTF
NA	many	TRBV30	14	TRBJ1-5	TGTGCCTGGAGTGTAGGGGCCCCCAATCAGCCCCAGCATTTT	CAWSVGAPNQPQHF